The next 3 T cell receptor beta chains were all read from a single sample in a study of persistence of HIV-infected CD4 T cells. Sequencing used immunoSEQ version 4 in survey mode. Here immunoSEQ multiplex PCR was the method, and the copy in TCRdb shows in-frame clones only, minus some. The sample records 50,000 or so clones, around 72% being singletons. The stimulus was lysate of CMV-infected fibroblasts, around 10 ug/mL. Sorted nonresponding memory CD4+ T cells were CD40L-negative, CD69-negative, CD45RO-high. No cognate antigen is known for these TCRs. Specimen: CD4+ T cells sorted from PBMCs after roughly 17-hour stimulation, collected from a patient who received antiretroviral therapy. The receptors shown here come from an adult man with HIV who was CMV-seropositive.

The CDR3 DNA follows: TGCAGCGTTGAAACTAGCGGGAGCAATACGCAGTATTTT. Translation gives CSVETSGSNTQYF. The chain links TRBV29-1 to TRBJ2-3; 11 nucleotides align to TRBD2. This CDR3 contains 13 residues. The V segment lost 2 bases and the J segment 7 bases; nucleotides outside the gene matches: 2. CDR1 is SQVTM, CDR2 ANQGSEA, per germline.

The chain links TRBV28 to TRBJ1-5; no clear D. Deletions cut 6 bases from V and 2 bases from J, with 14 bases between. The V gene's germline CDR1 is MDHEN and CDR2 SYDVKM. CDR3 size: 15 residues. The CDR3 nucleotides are TGTGCCAGCAGACAAAGGCAGGAGGGCAATCAGCCCCAGCATTTT. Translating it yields CASRQRQEGNQPQHF.

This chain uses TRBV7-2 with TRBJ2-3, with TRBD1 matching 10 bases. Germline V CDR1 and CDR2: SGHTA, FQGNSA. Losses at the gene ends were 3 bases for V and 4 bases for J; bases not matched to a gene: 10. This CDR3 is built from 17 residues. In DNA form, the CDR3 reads TGTGCCAGCAGCTTTTCGACAGGGGGCGCGACGGCAGATACGCAGTATTTT. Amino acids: CASSFSTGGATADTQYF. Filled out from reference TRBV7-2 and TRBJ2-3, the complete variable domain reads GAGVSQSPSNKVTEKGKDVELRCDPISGHTALYWYRQSLGQGLEFLIYFQGNSAPDKSGLPSDRFSAERTGGSVSTLTIQRTQQEDSAVYLCASSFSTGGATADTQYFGPGTRLTVL.